This T cell receptor (beta chain) was identified in a study of control samples from healthy donors and cancer patients. This table comes from immunoSEQ multiplex PCR, and its TCRdb copy is limited to in-frame clones, with some not included. The sample shows 160,000 or so clones, about 94% of them seen only once. This CDR3 has 18 amino acids. In germline, CDR1 is SGDLS, CDR2 YYNGEE. V was trimmed by 0 bases and J by 6 bases, leaving 21 bases between them. The TCR was taken from a woman in her thirties or forties in good health. J is TRBJ1-4 and V is TRBV9, with D perhaps matching TRBD1 (6 bases). The sample was blood. This CDR3 reads CASSVAETGDMEDEKLFF. CDR3 nucleotides: TGTGCCAGCAGCGTAGCCGAGACAGGAGATATGGAGGATGAAAAACTGTTTTTT.